The subject of this entry is one T cell receptor (beta chain). These data originate in a study of blood T cell repertoires in COVID-19. For the study at large: Researchers got acute and convalescent COVID-19 samples from the United States, Italy and Spain. The analysed material was cDNA or gDNA that came from T cells, B-cell-depleted T cells, or PBMCs.

V was shortened by 4 bases and J by 7 bases, with 14 bases between the two germline ends. The germline V gene encodes CDR1 SGHDT and CDR2 YYEEEE. The CDR3 extends over 14 amino acids. TCRdb's table, derived via immunoSEQ multiplex PCR, lists solely in-frame clones and lacks some. The table shows about 270,000 clones, with approximately 86% occurring only once. The source is a man aged 35 to 55 with active or convalescent COVID-19. The specimen sequenced was peripheral blood. The chain links TRBV5-6 to TRBJ2-2; the D is unclear. CDR3 amino acids: CASSPSYTNGELFF. DNA of the CDR3: TGTGCCAGCAGCCCTTCCTATACGAACGGGGAGCTGTTTTTT.